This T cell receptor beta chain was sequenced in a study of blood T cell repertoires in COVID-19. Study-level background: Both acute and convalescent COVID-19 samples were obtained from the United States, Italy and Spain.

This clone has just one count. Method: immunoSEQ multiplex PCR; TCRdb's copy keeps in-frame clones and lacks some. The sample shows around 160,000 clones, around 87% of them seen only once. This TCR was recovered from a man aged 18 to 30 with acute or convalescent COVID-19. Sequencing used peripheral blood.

CDR3 loop: CAWTSGVVNTEAFF. Written as DNA, the CDR3 is TGTGCCTGGACCTCAGGGGTGGTGAACACTGAAGCTTTCTTT. The V and J genes are TRBV30 and TRBJ1-1; TRBD1 might be the D (6 bases). CDR3 length equals 14 residues. Germline V CDR1 and CDR2: GTSNPN, SVGIG (reference sequence). Between the trimmed V and J ends, which lost 4 bases and 0 bases, there was a span of 12 bases.